Sequencing of this TCR beta chain was carried out in a study of CD8+CD57+ T cells in acquired aplastic anemia. Across the study: Across the sorted CD4+ and CD8+ cells, DNA amounts averaged about 3 ug.

The sequenced patients had an expansion of CD8+CD57+ cells seen by flow cytometry. With no exception, the patients had severe acquired aplastic anemia. None of the patients had been given any therapy when their blood was sampled. The TCR beta profiling, which covered VDJ combination and CDR3 sequence, was carried out using genomic DNA as the template. TCRdb re-derived calls from the reads in MiXCR, one entry per CDR3 protein. This sample has under 350,000 distinct CDR3 sequences; 45% to 65% occur once, and the top ten carry 1% to 1.5%. Turning to this clonotype: Its antigen is still unknown.

The V segment lost 5 bases and the J segment 9 bases; nucleotides outside the gene matches: 6. CDR3 length equals 15 residues. The germline V gene encodes CDR1 SGHTA and CDR2 FQGNSA. The study, taken as a whole, reports: Roughly 30 CD8+ CDR3 sequences occurred in both the patients and the controls.

The specimen sequenced was sorted CD4+, CD8+, or CD8+CD57+ T cells (not recorded which) from PBMCs. The rearrangement uses TRBV7-2 and TRBJ1-6; 11 bases match TRBD1. This TCR was recovered from a human donor with aplastic anemia. CDR3 DNA sequence: TGTGCCAGCAGCCGAGGACAGGGGGCCTCTTCACCCCTCCACTTT. Encoded protein: CASSRGQGASSPLHF.